One and the same sample provided the 9 T cell receptor beta chains below, sequenced in a study of shared clonotypes between healthy human individuals. Generated by immunoSEQ multiplex PCR, the TCRdb table keeps only in-frame clones and is missing some. The repertoire includes around 700,000 clones, less than 80% of them detected once, and around 1.8% sits in the top ten. Material: memory CD4+ T cells sorted from blood. Sample subset: CD45RA-negative fraction. Every receptor here comes from a young woman in good health.

The chain carries TRBV21-1 and TRBJ2-7; no DNA check was done on the table's D call, TRBD2. TRBV21-1 is recorded as a pseudogene. The CDR3 is 18 amino acids. This CDR3 reads CASIQGPMSQAGYYEQYF. The CDR3 DNA is TGTGCCAGCATCCAAGGTCCCATGTCCCAGGCGGGCTACTACGAGCAGTACTTC.

This clone appeared a few times. V usage is TRBV5-1 and J usage is TRBJ1-3; 8 positions agree with TRBD1. The CDR3 length is 17 residues. In germline, CDR1 is SGHRS, CDR2 YFSETQ. V was clipped by 0 bases and J by 2 bases; unmatched bases: 7. CDR3 sequence reads: CASSLGSTGQAGNTIYF. For the CDR3, the DNA is TGCGCCAGCAGCTTGGGCTCGACGGGACAGGCTGGAAACACCATATATTTT.

The V and J genes are TRBV12-5 and TRBJ2-7; D gene ambiguous. V was cut by 4 bases and J by 2 bases, with 12 bases left in between. The CDR3 is made up of 14 amino acids. CDR1 is LGHNT and CDR2 is FRNRAP in the germline V gene. The DNA for the CDR3 is TGTGCTAGTGGTTCTCCGAGTACCCCCTACGAGCAGTACTTC. Translating gives CASGSPSTPYEQYF. The entire variable domain, with the rest obtained from reference TRBV12-5 and TRBJ2-7, is as follows: DARVTQTPRHKVTEMGQEVTMRCQPILGHNTVFWYRQTMMQGLELLAYFRNRAPLDDSGMPKDRFSAEMPDATLATLKIQPSEPRDSAVYFCASGSPSTPYEQYFGPGTRLTVT.

This clone was recorded a few times. The chain joins TRBV27 to TRBJ1-4; no clear D gene. The CDR3 totals 15 residues. Germline values: CDR1 MNHEY, CDR2 SMNVEV (reference sequence). Trimming stripped 5 bases from V and 3 bases from J, with 13 bases between. This chain's CDR3 is CASSLGPQANEKLFF. Here the CDR3 DNA reads TGTGCCAGCAGTCTCGGACCCCAAGCTAATGAAAAACTGTTTTTT.

This chain uses TRBV9 with TRBJ2-1; 13 bases are shared with TRBD2. CDR3 length: 19 residues. Losses at the gene ends were 0 bases for V and 0 bases for J; bases not matched to a gene: 6. Germline V gene sequence: CDR1 SGDLS, CDR2 YYNGEE. The CDR3 nucleotides read TGTGCCAGCAGCGTAGGGACTAGCGGGGGTACCCGCTCCTACAATGAGCAGTTCTTC. Translating gives CASSVGTSGGTRSYNEQFF.

This clone was seen a few times. The V gene is TRBV6-5, the J gene TRBJ2-3, with 8 bases lining up with TRBD2. Germline lookup yields CDR1 MNHEY and CDR2 SVGAGI. The CDR3 contains 16 residues. Trimming removed 0 bases from V and 2 bases from J; junction bases left unmatched: 4. CDR3 loop: CASSYSGRANTDTQYF. The CDR3 DNA reads TGTGCCAGCAGTTACTCCGGGAGGGCAAACACAGATACGCAGTATTTT.

Only a few counts were recorded for this clone. The V call is TRBV18, the J call TRBJ2-1; 8 bases fit TRBD2. The CDR3 covers 17 residues. V lost 0 bases and J lost 5; bases outside the gene matches: 9. Germline CDR1 KGHSH, CDR2 LQKENI. In nucleotides, the CDR3 is TGTGCCAGCTCACCACCGGTCCTAGCGGGTGCTCACAATGAGCAGTTCTTC. Encoded protein: CASSPPVLAGAHNEQFF.

The chain is built from TRBV7-9 and TRBJ2-6; 7 nucleotides line up with TRBD1. Germline V lookup: CDR1 SEHNR, CDR2 FQNEAQ (reference sequence). The V segment lost 5 bases and the J segment 0 bases; nucleotides outside the gene matches: 10. This CDR3 is 18 amino acids long. CDR3 amino acids: CASSERGQGSSGANVLTF. CDR3 in DNA: TGTGCCAGCAGCGAAAGGGGGCAGGGATCCTCTGGGGCCAACGTCCTGACTTTC.

The chain recombines TRBV2 with TRBJ2-5; D gene unclear. V dropped 4 bases and J dropped 1 base, with 10 bases sitting between them. CDR1 and CDR2 from the germline V gene are SNHLY and FYNNEI. CDR3 length equals 14 residues. This chain's CDR3 is CASSGGNFQETQYF. CDR3 DNA: TGTGCCAGCAGTGGTGGAAATTTCCAAGAGACCCAGTACTTC. Variable domain in full (rest from reference TRBV2 and TRBJ2-5): EPEVTQTPSHQVTQMGQEVILRCVPISNHLYFYWYRQILGQKVEFLVSFYNNEISEKSEIFDDQFSVERPDGSNFTLKIRSTKLEDSAMYFCASSGGNFQETQYFGPGTRLLVL.